These T cell receptor beta chains were read from a single sample in a study of blood T cells in healthy people across ages. TCRdb called the 5' RACE reads again in MiXCR, with one record for every CDR3 protein. Seen here are around 1.7 million distinct CDR3 sequences, 25% to 30% observed once, and the top ten hold over 7%. Sequencing was carried out using blood. Source of these receptors: a woman younger than 45 in good health. Each CDR3 is given with its conserved first and last residue. The order of the fields is V gene, J gene, clone size, D gene, CDR3 DNA, CDR3 protein. The D gene is left open where the match is weak. Only some rows state a clone size, as once, few, many or a class for expanded clones.

TRBV9,TRBJ2-2,few,.,TGTGCCAGCAGCCTGGACTGGAACACCGGGGAGCTGTTTTTT,CASSLDWNTGELFF
TRBV12-3/TRBV12-4,TRBJ2-1,.,.,TGTGCCAGTAGTTTACGGGAGAGTGGCGAGCAGTTCTTC,CASSLRESGEQFF
TRBV6-1,TRBJ1-4,.,.,TGTGCCAGTAAACCCGGGACGCCAATGAAAAAACTGTTTTTT,CASKPGTPMKKLFF
TRBV10-2,TRBJ1-2,.,.,TGCGCCAGCAGTGAATTTGGGGGAAACTATGGCTACACCTTC,CASSEFGGNYGYTF
TRBV28,TRBJ2-2,once,TRBD2,TGTGCCATCACCTTGGGAGGGGCCGGGGAGCTGTTTTTT,CAITLGGAGELFF
TRBV4-1,TRBJ2-5,.,TRBD2,TGCGCCAGCAGCCAAGATTTGGCTAGCGGGAGAAGGGAGACCCAGTACTTC,CASSQDLASGRRETQYF
TRBV12-3/TRBV12-4,TRBJ2-7,.,TRBD2,TGTGCCGGCAGGCCGGGAGGACTTTGCTACGAGCAGTACTTC,CAGRPGGLCYEQYF
TRBV15,TRBJ2-7,few,TRBD2,TGTGCCACCAGCAGCGCTAGCGGGAGTAGGGAGCAGTACTTC,CATSSASGSREQYF
TRBV3-1,TRBJ1-2,.,TRBD1,TGTGCCAGCAGCGGGGGACAGATTAACTATGGCTACACCTTC,CASSGGQINYGYTF
TRBV12-3/TRBV12-4,TRBJ2-7,.,.,TGCGCCAGCAGTTTAGAGTTATGGGGGGTGAGCAACGAGCAGTACTTC,CASSLELWGVSNEQYF
TRBV7-7,TRBJ1-1,few,.,TGTGCCAGCAGTCCCTTAGGGCTTGAAGCTTTCTTT,CASSPLGLEAFF
TRBV12-3/TRBV12-4,TRBJ1-1,.,.,TGTGCCAGCAGTTCGCTGGTACGGGCTTTCTTT,CASSSLVRAFF
TRBV20-1,TRBJ2-1,few,TRBD2,TGCAGTGCCGAAATCGGGCTAGCGGGACCCAATGAGCAGTTCTTC,CSAEIGLAGPNEQFF
TRBV12-3/TRBV12-4,TRBJ2-2,.,TRBD1,TGTGCCTCGTCTTGGGGACAGGGGACCGCCGGGGAGCTGTTTTTT,CASSWGQGTAGELFF
TRBV5-1,TRBJ1-2,few,TRBD1,TGCGCCAGCAGCTTTGGACAGGGGTGGAACTATGGCTACACCTTC,CASSFGQGWNYGYTF
TRBV7-2,TRBJ1-2,many,TRBD1,TGTGCCAGCAGAGACAGGGGAGGCGGCTACACCTTC,CASRDRGGGYTF
TRBV5-5,TRBJ1-5,.,.,TGTGCCAGCAGCTTCAGTATGCGGGGAGGCAATCAGCCCCAGCATTTT,CASSFSMRGGNQPQHF
TRBV20-1,TRBJ1-2,.,.,TGCAGTGCTAGAGATGGAGGGGGGGGTATCTATGGCTACACCTTC,CSARDGGGGIYGYTF
TRBV28,TRBJ1-1,.,.,TGTGCCAGCACCCGGGGGGGGCCGAACACTGAAGCTTTCTTT,CASTRGGPNTEAFF
TRBV20-1,TRBJ2-7,.,.,TGCAGTGCTCTAGTGGATTACGAGCAGTACTTC,CSALVDYEQYF
TRBV5-1,TRBJ2-7,.,TRBD1,TGCGCCAGCAGCTTAGCTGGGCCCCAGGGGGCCGGCGAGCAGTACTTC,CASSLAGPQGAGEQYF
TRBV20-1,TRBJ2-3,many,TRBD2,TGCAGTGCCGGACTAGCGGGAGAAGGCACAGATACGCAGTATTTT,CSAGLAGEGTDTQYF
TRBV12-3/TRBV12-4,TRBJ1-1,.,.,TGTGCCAGCATCCTAGAGGCGAACACTGAAGCTTTCTTT,CASILEANTEAFF
TRBV5-1,TRBJ2-7,.,.,TGCGCCGGCAGCTTGGGCCGGGGGCTAGACTCCTACGAGCAGTACTTC,CAGSLGRGLDSYEQYF
TRBV12-3/TRBV12-4,TRBJ2-3,.,TRBD1,TGTGCCAGCTCCGGACAGGGGCCCGCAGATACGCAGTATTTT,CASSGQGPADTQYF
TRBV12-3/TRBV12-4,TRBJ2-2,.,.,TGTGCCAGCAGATCTACAGGGACCACCGGGGAGCTGTTTTTT,CASRSTGTTGELFF
TRBV5-1,TRBJ2-7,.,TRBD1,TGCGCCAGCAGCCTCCGGACAGGGGGCGGATACGAGCAGTACTTC,CASSLRTGGGYEQYF
TRBV20-1,TRBJ2-5,many,.,TGCAGTGCCTCCCCCTGGCAGGGCGAAGAGACCCAGTACTTC,CSASPWQGEETQYF
TRBV20-1,TRBJ1-1,.,.,TGCAGTGTTGGCCGGGTGGACACTGAAGCTTTCTTT,CSVGRVDTEAFF
TRBV28,TRBJ2-7,few,TRBD2,TGTGCCAGTTGGCGGGGGGGGAGCTCCTACGAGCAGTACTTC,CASWRGGSSYEQYF
TRBV6-2/TRBV6-3,TRBJ1-2,.,.,TGTGCCAGCAGTTACCAGGGTGAATATGGCTACACCTTC,CASSYQGEYGYTF
TRBV5-6,TRBJ1-2,.,.,TGTGCCAGCAGCCCAGACCCCGCCGGCTATGGCCACACCTTC,CASSPDPAGYGHTF
TRBV12-3/TRBV12-4,TRBJ2-7,many,.,TGTGCCAGCACTAACTCGGAGGCAGGGGAGCAGTACTTC,CASTNSEAGEQYF
TRBV5-1,TRBJ1-1,few,.,TGCGCCAGCAGCTTTAATAGTGAGGCGAACACTGAAGCTTTCTTT,CASSFNSEANTEAFF
TRBV15,TRBJ1-1,few,.,TGTGCCACCAGCAGACAGCGAGGGTCGAACACTGAAGCTTTCTTT,CATSRQRGSNTEAFF